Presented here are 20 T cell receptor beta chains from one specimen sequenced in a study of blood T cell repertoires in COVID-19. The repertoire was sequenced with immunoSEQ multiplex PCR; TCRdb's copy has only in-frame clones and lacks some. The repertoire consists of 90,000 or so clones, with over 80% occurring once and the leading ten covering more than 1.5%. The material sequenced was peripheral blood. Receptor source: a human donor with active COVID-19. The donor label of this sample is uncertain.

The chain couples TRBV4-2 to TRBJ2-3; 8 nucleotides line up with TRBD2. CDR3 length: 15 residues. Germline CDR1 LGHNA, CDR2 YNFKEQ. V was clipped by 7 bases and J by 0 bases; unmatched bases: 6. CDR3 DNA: TGTGCCAGCACGCCCGGGGGGGGTAGCACAGATACGCAGTATTTT. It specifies CASTPGGGSTDTQYF.

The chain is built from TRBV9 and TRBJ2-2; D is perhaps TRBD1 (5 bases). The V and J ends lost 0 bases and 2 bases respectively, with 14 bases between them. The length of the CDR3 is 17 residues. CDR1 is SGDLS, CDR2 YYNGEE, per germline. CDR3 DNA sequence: TGTGCCAGCAGCGTAGCTGGAATCGGACATAACACCGGGGAGCTGTTTTTT. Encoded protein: CASSVAGIGHNTGELFF.

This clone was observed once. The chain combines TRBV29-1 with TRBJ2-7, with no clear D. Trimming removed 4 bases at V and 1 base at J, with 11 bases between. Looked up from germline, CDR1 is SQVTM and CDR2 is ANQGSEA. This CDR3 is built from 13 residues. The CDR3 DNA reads TGCAGCGTTGGACCGACGGGTTCCTACGAGCAGTACTTC. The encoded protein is CSVGPTGSYEQYF.

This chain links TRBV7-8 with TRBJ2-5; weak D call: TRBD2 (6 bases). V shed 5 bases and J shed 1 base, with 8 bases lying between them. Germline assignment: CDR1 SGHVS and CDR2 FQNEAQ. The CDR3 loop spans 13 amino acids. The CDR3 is CASSRLGQETQYF. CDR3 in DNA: TGTGCCAGCAGCCGACTAGGCCAAGAGACCCAGTACTTC.

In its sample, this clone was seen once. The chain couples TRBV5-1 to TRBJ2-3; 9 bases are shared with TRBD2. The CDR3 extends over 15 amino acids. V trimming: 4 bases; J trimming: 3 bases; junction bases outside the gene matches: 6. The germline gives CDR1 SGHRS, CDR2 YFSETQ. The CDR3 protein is CASSRTSDNTDTQYF. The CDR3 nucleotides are TGCGCCAGCAGCAGGACTAGCGATAATACAGATACGCAGTATTTT.

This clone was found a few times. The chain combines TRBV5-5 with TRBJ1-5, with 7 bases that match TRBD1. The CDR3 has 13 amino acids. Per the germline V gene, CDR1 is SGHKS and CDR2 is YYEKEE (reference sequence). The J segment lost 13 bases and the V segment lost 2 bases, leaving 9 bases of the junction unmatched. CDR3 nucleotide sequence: TGTGCCAGCAGCTTAGGTACCGGGACAGATCAGCATTTT. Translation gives CASSLGTGTDQHF.

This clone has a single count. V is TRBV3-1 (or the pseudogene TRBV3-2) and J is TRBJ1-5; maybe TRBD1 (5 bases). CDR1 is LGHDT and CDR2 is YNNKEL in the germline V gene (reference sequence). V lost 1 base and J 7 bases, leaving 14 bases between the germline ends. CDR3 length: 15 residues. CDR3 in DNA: TGTGCCAGCAGCCAAGGGGGGGGGATTGGACAGCCCCAGCATTTT. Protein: CASSQGGGIGQPQHF.

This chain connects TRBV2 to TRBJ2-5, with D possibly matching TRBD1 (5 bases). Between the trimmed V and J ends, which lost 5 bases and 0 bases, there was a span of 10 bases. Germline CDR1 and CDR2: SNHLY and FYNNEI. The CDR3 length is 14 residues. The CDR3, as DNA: TGTGCCAGCAGTTTCGACAGAAACCAAGAGACCCAGTACTTC. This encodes CASSFDRNQETQYF.

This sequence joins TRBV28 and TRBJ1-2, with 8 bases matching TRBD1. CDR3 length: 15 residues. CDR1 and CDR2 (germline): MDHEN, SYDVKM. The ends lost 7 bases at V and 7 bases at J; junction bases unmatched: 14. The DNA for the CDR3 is TGTGCCAGCAACGTTTTGGACAGGGTTAAGTTTGGCTACACCTTC. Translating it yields CASNVLDRVKFGYTF.

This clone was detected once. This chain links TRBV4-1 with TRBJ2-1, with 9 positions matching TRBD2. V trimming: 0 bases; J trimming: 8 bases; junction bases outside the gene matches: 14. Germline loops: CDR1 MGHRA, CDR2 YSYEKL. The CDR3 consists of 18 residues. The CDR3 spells CASSQEGASGAPGDEQFF. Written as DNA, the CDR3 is TGCGCCAGCAGCCAAGAGGGGGCTAGCGGGGCCCCGGGGGATGAGCAGTTCTTC.

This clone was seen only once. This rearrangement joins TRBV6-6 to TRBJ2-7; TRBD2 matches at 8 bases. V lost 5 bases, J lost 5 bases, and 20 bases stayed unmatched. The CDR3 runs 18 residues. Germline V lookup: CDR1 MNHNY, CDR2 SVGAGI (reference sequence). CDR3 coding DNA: TGTGCCAGCAGTCGCGCCGGAGCGGTAGCGGGGACTCTCGACGAGCAGTACTTC. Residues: CASSRAGAVAGTLDEQYF.

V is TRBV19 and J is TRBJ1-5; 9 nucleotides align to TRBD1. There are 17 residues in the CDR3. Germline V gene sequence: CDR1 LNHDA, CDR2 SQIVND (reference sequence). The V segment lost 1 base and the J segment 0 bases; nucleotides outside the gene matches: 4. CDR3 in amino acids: CASSIAGTGSSNQPQHF. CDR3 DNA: TGTGCCAGTAGTATAGCTGGGACAGGGAGTAGCAATCAGCCCCAGCATTTT.

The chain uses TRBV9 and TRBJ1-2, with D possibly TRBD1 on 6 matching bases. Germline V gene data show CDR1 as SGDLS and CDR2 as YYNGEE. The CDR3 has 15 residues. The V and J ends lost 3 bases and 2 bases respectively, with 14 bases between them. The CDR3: CASSESLTGNYGYTF. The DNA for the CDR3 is TGTGCCAGCAGCGAAAGTCTAACAGGGAACTATGGCTACACCTTC.

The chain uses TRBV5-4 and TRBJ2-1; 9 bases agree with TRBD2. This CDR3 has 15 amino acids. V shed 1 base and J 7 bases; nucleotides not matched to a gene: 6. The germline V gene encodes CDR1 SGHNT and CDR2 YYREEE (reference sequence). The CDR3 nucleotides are TGTGCCAGCAGCTTGTTCGCGGGGGGGCTGAATGAGCAGTTCTTC. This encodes CASSLFAGGLNEQFF. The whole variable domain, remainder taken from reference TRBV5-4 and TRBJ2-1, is ETGVTQSPTHLIKTRGQQVTLRCSSQSGHNTVSWYQQALGQGPQFIFQYYREEENGRGNFPPRFSGLQFPNYSSELNVNALELDDSALYLCASSLFAGGLNEQFFGPGTRLTVL.

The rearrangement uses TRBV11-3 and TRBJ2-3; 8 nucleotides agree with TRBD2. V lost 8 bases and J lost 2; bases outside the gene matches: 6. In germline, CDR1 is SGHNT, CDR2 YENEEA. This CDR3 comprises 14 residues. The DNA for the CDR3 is TGTGCCAGCGGTCAGCGGGGGAACACAGATACGCAGTATTTT. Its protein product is CASGQRGNTDTQYF.

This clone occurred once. Here the CDR3 DNA reads TGTGCCAGCAGCTTAGGTTGGCGGGGGGGCGCCGGGAACAATGAGCAGTTCTTC. Translated: CASSLGWRGGAGNNEQFF. The chain employs TRBV7-6 and TRBJ2-1; 9 nucleotides match TRBD2. The germline V gene has CDR1 SGHVS and CDR2 FNYEAQ. Trimming removed 1 base from V and 5 bases from J; junction bases left unmatched: 12. The CDR3 spans 18 residues.

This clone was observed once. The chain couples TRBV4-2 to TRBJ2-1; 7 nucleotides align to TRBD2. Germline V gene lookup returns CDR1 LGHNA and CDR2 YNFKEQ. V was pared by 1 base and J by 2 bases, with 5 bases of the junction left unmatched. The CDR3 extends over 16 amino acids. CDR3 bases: TGTGCCAGCAGCCAAGTCGTGGCGGGGGCCTACAATGAGCAGTTCTTC. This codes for CASSQVVAGAYNEQFF.

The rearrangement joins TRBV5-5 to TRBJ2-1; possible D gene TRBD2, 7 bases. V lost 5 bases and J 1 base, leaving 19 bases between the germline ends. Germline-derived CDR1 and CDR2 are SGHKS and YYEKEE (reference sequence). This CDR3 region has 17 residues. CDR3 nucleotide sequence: TGTGCCAGCAGTCTAAGGATGCGGGGGCCTTCCTACAATGAGCAGTTCTTC. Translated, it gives CASSLRMRGPSYNEQFF.

CDR3 bases: TGTGCCAGCAGCCCGGACAGGGGGCAACTGTTTTTT. Its protein is CASSPDRGQLFF. The chain joins TRBV6-6 to TRBJ1-4; 11 bases align to TRBD1. The junction had 3 bases not matched to a gene; V was cut back by 6 bases and J by 12 bases. Germline CDR1 and CDR2: MNHNY and SVGAGI (reference sequence). This CDR3 is 12 amino acids long.

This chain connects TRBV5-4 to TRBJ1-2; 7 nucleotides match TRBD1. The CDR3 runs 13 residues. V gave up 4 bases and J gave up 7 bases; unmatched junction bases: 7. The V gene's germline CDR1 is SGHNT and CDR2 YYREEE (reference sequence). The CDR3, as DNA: TGTGCCAGCAGCCCGGGCAACAGGGGTGGCTACACCTTC. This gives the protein CASSPGNRGGYTF.